Sequencing of this T cell receptor (beta chain) was carried out in a study of molecular identifiers for immune sequencing clone quantification. Study-wide background: Five aliquots were made in replicates from the RNA of around 20,000 or 100,000 naive CD8 cells, and four were sequenced.

Based on a CD8+CD4-CCR7+CD45RA+ profile, naive CD8 T cells were sorted. Trimming pared 3 bases from V and 9 bases from J, leaving 15 bases between. Germline values: CDR1 SNHLY, CDR2 FYNNEI. The CDR3 runs to 15 residues. Listed TCR primers, together with previously described methods, were used for the bulk TCR libraries. TCRdb ran MiXCR on the PCR reads and lists one entry per CDR3 protein. The sample holds hundreds of thousands of distinct CDR3 sequences, roughly 25% seen once. The sample holds a few counts of this clonotype. What was sequenced was naive CD8+ T cells from blood, with Jurkat cell RNA spiked in. Specified subset: FACS-sorted CD8+CD4-CCR7+CD45RA+ naive T cells. This chain joins TRBV2 and TRBJ1-6; a possible D gene is TRBD1 (6 bases). The origin of this receptor is a human donor in good health. Some libraries in this study had Jurkat cell RNA spiked in. DNA for the CDR3: TGTGCCAGCAGTGATGGGGGGCAGGGAGGTTCACCCCTCCACTTT. It encodes CASSDGGQGGSPLHF.